Listed below are T cell receptor beta chains from one sample, sequenced in a study of T-cell memory formation after mild COVID-19. One entry per CDR3 protein results from TCRdb running MiXCR on the 5' RACE reads. The profile shows roughly 370,000 distinct CDR3 sequences, roughly 15% of them singletons. The specimen was PBMCs or a T cell subset sorted from them (not recorded which). The receptor set was obtained from a man aged 18 to 30 who had mild COVID-19 (a few samples of this study predate the infection). Cell type and time point are not known. Both conserved end residues are part of each CDR3. The D gene is left open where the match is weak. Clone size is given for some rows only: seen once, a few or many times, or a class if the clone is expanded.

TRBJ1-4 TRBV7-2 . many CASSLMLRGGEKLFF TGTGCCAGCAGCTTAATGTTGCGGGGGGGTGAAAAACTGTTTTTT
TRBJ2-1 TRBV18 . . CASSPPDLAEQFF TGTGCCAGCTCACCACCCGATCTTGCCGAGCAGTTCTTC
TRBJ2-2 TRBV4-3 . few CASSQDYRERRELFF TGCGCCAGCAGCCAAGACTACAGGGAAAGGAGGGAGCTGTTTTTT
TRBJ2-4 TRBV7-9 . few CASSSITRDRENIQYF TGTGCCAGCAGCTCCATCACTCGGGACCGAGAGAACATTCAGTACTTC
TRBJ2-2 TRBV4-1 . . CASSQGFPGTGELFF TGCGCCAGCAGCCAGGGTTTCCCGGGCACCGGGGAGCTGTTTTTT
TRBJ2-7 TRBV20-1 TRBD1 . CSAGTGGSYEQYF TGCAGTGCTGGGACAGGGGGTTCCTACGAGCAGTACTTC
TRBJ2-2 TRBV20-1 . many CSARTGDDGELFF TGCAGTGCTAGGACGGGGGATGACGGGGAGCTGTTTTTT
TRBJ2-5 TRBV20-1 . . CSARDPRQMGAGTQYF TGCAGTGCTAGAGACCCCCGACAGATGGGAGCGGGGACCCAGTACTTC
TRBJ1-5 TRBV19 . . CASSISGSNQPQHF TGTGCCAGTAGTATTTCGGGTAGCAATCAGCCCCAGCATTTT
TRBJ2-5 TRBV12-3/TRBV12-4 TRBD2 few CASSWGVAGQETQYF TGTGCCAGCAGTTGGGGAGTAGCGGGGCAAGAGACCCAGTACTTC
TRBJ2-5 TRBV12-3/TRBV12-4 . . CASSPNGAQETEYF TGTGCCAGCAGCCCAAACGGGGCCCAAGAGACCGAGTACTTC
TRBJ1-5 TRBV7-2 . . CASSLNSLGNSNQPKHF TGTGCCAGCAGCTTAAACAGTCTCGGCAATAGCAATCAGCCCAAGCATTTT
TRBJ2-7 TRBV11-2 . . CASSVLRGPNEQYF TGTGCCAGCAGCGTACTTAGGGGTCCCAACGAGCAGTACTTC
TRBJ2-5 TRBV5-1 TRBD2 few CASSLGFGAGAPETQYF TGCGCCAGCAGCTTGGGATTCGGAGCGGGGGCACCGGAGACCCAGTACTTC
TRBJ1-6 TRBV4-1 TRBD1 few CASSSRQGAQAPLHF TGCGCCAGCAGCTCTCGACAGGGGGCTCAGGCACCCCTCCACTTT
TRBJ2-1 TRBV7-2 TRBD2 few CASSLPGLSFHHEQFF TGTGCCAGCAGCTTACCGGGACTAAGTTTCCATCATGAGCAGTTCTTC
TRBJ2-3 TRBV10-2 TRBD2 few CASRKRGGPDTQYF TGCGCCAGCAGAAAGCGGGGGGGCCCGGATACGCAGTATTTT
TRBJ1-2 TRBV6-2/TRBV6-3 TRBD1 few CASSSTRGTGGGYTF TGTGCCAGCAGTTCCACCCGCGGGACAGGGGGTGGCTACACCTTC
TRBJ2-3 TRBV7-8 . . CASSAPADTQYF TGTGCCAGCAGCGCCCCGGCAGATACGCAGTATTTT
TRBJ1-1 TRBV7-9 . few CASSSRINTEAFF TGTGCCAGCAGCTCCAGGATTAACACTGAAGCTTTCTTT